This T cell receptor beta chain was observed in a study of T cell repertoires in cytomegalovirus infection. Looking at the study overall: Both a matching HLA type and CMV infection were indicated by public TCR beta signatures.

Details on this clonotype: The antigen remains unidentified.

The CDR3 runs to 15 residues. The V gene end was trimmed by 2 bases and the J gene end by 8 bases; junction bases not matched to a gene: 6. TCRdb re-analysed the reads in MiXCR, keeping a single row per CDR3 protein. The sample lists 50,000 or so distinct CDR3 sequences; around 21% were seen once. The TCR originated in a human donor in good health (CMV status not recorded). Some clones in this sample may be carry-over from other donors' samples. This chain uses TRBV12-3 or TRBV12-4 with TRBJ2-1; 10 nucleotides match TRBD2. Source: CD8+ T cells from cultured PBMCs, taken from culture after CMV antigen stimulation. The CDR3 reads CASSLRAGGPYEQFF. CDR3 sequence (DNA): TGTGCCAGCAGTTTAAGAGCGGGAGGGCCGTATGAGCAGTTCTTC.